This TCR beta chain was identified during a study of control samples from healthy donors and cancer patients. Profiled with immunoSEQ multiplex PCR; TCRdb holds only in-frame clones, not every one. This sample has about 410,000 clones, with 90% found just once. This CDR3 spans 13 amino acids. CDR1 GTSNPN and CDR2 SVGIG come from the germline V gene (reference sequence). V shed 4 bases and J shed 6 bases, with 16 bases lying between them. This receptor was obtained from a man aged 35 to 55 with head and neck cancer. The V call is TRBV30, the J call TRBJ2-7; D is possibly TRBD1 or TRBD2 (5 bases each). Sequencing input: PBMCs. CDR3 sequence (DNA): TGTGCCTGGAATCGGGGCCAGTCTCCCGAGCAGTACTTC. As protein: CAWNRGQSPEQYF.